The rows below give T cell receptor beta chains drawn from one sample of a study of beta chain features in type 1 diabetes. The assay was immunoSEQ multiplex PCR, and TCRdb's table has in-frame clones only and misses some. The data show 600,000 to 700,000 clones, roughly 13% seen once. Source material: naive CD4+ T cells from blood. Receptors originate from a man aged 18 to 29 with type 1 diabetes. Both conserved end residues are part of each CDR3. The order of the fields is D gene, J gene, V gene, clone size, CDR3 protein, CDR3 DNA. D genes are given only for firm matches. Rows may omit the clone size; those that give it use once, few, many or a size class.

d_gene: .
j_gene: TRBJ2-7
v_gene: TRBV7-9
abundance: .
CDR3aa: CASSPHGPYEQYF
CDR3nt: TGTGCCAGCAGCCCCCACGGGCCCTACGAGCAGTACTTC

d_gene: TRBD1
j_gene: TRBJ2-7
v_gene: TRBV7-9
abundance: few
CDR3aa: CASSSMTGGTYEQYF
CDR3nt: TGTGCCAGCAGCTCGATGACAGGGGGAACCTACGAGCAGTACTTC

d_gene: TRBD1
j_gene: TRBJ1-1
v_gene: TRBV7-9
abundance: few
CDR3aa: CASSLGQVNTEAFF
CDR3nt: TGTGCCAGCAGCCTGGGACAGGTGAACACTGAAGCTTTCTTT

d_gene: .
j_gene: TRBJ1-1
v_gene: TRBV2
abundance: few
CDR3aa: CASSEQWNTEAFF
CDR3nt: TGTGCCAGCAGTGAACAGTGGAACACTGAAGCTTTCTTT

d_gene: .
j_gene: TRBJ2-1
v_gene: TRBV19
abundance: .
CDR3aa: CASNKGNNEQFF
CDR3nt: TGTGCCAGTAATAAGGGAAACAATGAGCAGTTCTTC

d_gene: .
j_gene: TRBJ1-2
v_gene: TRBV7-8
abundance: .
CDR3aa: CARTMGYTF
CDR3nt: TGTGCCAGGACCATGGGCTACACCTTC

d_gene: TRBD1
j_gene: TRBJ2-5
v_gene: TRBV25-1
abundance: .
CDR3aa: CASSDPGQGKETQYF
CDR3nt: TGTGCCAGCAGTGACCCGGGACAGGGTAAAGAGACCCAGTACTTC

d_gene: .
j_gene: TRBJ2-1
v_gene: TRBV7-6
abundance: many
CDR3aa: CASSFYNEQFF
CDR3nt: TGTGCCAGCAGCTTCTACAATGAGCAGTTCTTC

d_gene: .
j_gene: TRBJ1-6
v_gene: TRBV4-1
abundance: .
CDR3aa: CASSQEVSNSPLHF
CDR3nt: TGCGCCAGCAGCCAAGAAGTGTCGAATTCACCCCTCCACTTT

d_gene: .
j_gene: TRBJ2-1
v_gene: TRBV14
abundance: many
CDR3aa: CASSQDQGAEQFF
CDR3nt: TGTGCCAGCAGCCAAGATCAGGGAGCTGAGCAGTTCTTC

d_gene: .
j_gene: TRBJ2-2
v_gene: TRBV6-5
abundance: few
CDR3aa: CASSSPQKNTGELFF
CDR3nt: TGTGCCAGCAGTTCTCCGCAGAAAAACACCGGGGAGCTGTTTTTT

d_gene: TRBD1
j_gene: TRBJ2-2
v_gene: TRBV10-3
abundance: .
CDR3aa: CAISDPGTDMNTGELFF
CDR3nt: TGTGCCATCAGTGACCCCGGGACAGACATGAACACCGGGGAGCTGTTTTTT

d_gene: .
j_gene: TRBJ2-1
v_gene: TRBV6-4
abundance: few
CDR3aa: CASSDSNRQRNEQFF
CDR3nt: TGTGCCAGCAGTGACTCGAACAGGCAAAGGAATGAGCAGTTCTTC

d_gene: TRBD2
j_gene: TRBJ2-3
v_gene: TRBV6-5
abundance: .
CDR3aa: CASSRSGYTQYF
CDR3nt: TGTGCCAGCAGCCGTAGCGGGTATACGCAGTATTTT

d_gene: .
j_gene: TRBJ2-7
v_gene: TRBV18
abundance: .
CDR3aa: CASSPPGSDYEQYF
CDR3nt: TGTGCCAGCTCACCACCCGGGTCGGACTACGAGCAGTACTTC

d_gene: TRBD2
j_gene: TRBJ2-1
v_gene: TRBV25-1
abundance: few
CDR3aa: CASAKGGGYNEQFF
CDR3nt: TGTGCCAGCGCTAAGGGCGGGGGGTACAATGAGCAGTTCTTC

d_gene: .
j_gene: TRBJ2-3
v_gene: TRBV20-1
abundance: .
CDR3aa: CSARRDTQYF
CDR3nt: TGCAGTGCTAGGCGGGATACGCAGTATTTT

d_gene: .
j_gene: TRBJ2-5
v_gene: TRBV10-3
abundance: few
CDR3aa: CAISAEWETQYF
CDR3nt: TGTGCCATCAGTGCAGAGTGGGAGACCCAGTACTTC